This T cell receptor (beta chain) was retrieved from a study of blood T cell dynamics during melanoma immunotherapy. Germline-derived CDR1 and CDR2 are MNHEY and SMNVEV (reference sequence). The CDR3 is 14 amino acids. V was pared by 5 bases and J by 1 base, with 9 bases between. Points on this clone: Its antigen is unidentified.

Time point described: week 3, after first cycle of checkpoint inhibitor. Sequenced by immunoSEQ multiplex PCR; TCRdb stores in-frame clones only, minus some. The sample lists 15,000 or so clones, around 91% occurring once. Study outcomes and limitations: The most clonal sorted CD8+ subset, immune-effector cells, was closest to cell-free DNA CDR3 sequences.

The rearrangement joins TRBV27 to TRBJ2-1; possibly TRBD2 for D (6 bases). This sequence was found in a human donor with melanoma. Sequenced material: effector memory CD8+ T cells from blood, taken from a patient treated with checkpoint blockade. In DNA, the CDR3 is TGTGCCAGCAGTCGGGGGACGTCCTACAATGAGCAGTTCTTC. It specifies CASSRGTSYNEQFF.